This T cell receptor (beta chain) originates from a study of T cell responses to AZD1222 COVID-19 vaccine. Study results and limitations: Close to half of spike-specific TCRs reportedly recognize unmutated variant regions. The study found vaccine-associated CD4 TCRs spanning spike, dominant at 160-218 and 743-854. In a largely white British group with more females than males, clonal diversity was possibly underestimated.

Regarding this clone: What it binds is not known.

Trimming stripped 8 bases from V and 4 bases from J, with 12 bases between. The CDR3 runs 13 residues. Germline CDR1 SGDLS, CDR2 YYNGEE. Using immunoSEQ multiplex PCR, the repertoire was profiled, and TCRdb retains in-frame clones only, with some absent. The data show about 130,000 clones, about 82% seen once. The TCR comes from an adult in good health. V gene TRBV9 combines with J gene TRBJ2-2, with a possible D match to TRBD2 (5 bases). Sequenced here: peripheral blood, sampled on day 0 of AZD1222 vaccination. CDR3 sequence: CASAGSFTGELFF. The CDR3 nucleotides are TGTGCCAGTGCGGGCTCCTTCACCGGGGAGCTGTTTTTT. Supplemented by reference TRBV9 and TRBJ2-2, the full variable domain reads DSGVTQTPKHLITATGQRVTLRCSPRSGDLSVYWYQQSLDQGLQFLIQYYNGEERAKGNILERFSAQQFPDLHSELNLSSLELGDSALYFCASAGSFTGELFFGEGSRLTVL.